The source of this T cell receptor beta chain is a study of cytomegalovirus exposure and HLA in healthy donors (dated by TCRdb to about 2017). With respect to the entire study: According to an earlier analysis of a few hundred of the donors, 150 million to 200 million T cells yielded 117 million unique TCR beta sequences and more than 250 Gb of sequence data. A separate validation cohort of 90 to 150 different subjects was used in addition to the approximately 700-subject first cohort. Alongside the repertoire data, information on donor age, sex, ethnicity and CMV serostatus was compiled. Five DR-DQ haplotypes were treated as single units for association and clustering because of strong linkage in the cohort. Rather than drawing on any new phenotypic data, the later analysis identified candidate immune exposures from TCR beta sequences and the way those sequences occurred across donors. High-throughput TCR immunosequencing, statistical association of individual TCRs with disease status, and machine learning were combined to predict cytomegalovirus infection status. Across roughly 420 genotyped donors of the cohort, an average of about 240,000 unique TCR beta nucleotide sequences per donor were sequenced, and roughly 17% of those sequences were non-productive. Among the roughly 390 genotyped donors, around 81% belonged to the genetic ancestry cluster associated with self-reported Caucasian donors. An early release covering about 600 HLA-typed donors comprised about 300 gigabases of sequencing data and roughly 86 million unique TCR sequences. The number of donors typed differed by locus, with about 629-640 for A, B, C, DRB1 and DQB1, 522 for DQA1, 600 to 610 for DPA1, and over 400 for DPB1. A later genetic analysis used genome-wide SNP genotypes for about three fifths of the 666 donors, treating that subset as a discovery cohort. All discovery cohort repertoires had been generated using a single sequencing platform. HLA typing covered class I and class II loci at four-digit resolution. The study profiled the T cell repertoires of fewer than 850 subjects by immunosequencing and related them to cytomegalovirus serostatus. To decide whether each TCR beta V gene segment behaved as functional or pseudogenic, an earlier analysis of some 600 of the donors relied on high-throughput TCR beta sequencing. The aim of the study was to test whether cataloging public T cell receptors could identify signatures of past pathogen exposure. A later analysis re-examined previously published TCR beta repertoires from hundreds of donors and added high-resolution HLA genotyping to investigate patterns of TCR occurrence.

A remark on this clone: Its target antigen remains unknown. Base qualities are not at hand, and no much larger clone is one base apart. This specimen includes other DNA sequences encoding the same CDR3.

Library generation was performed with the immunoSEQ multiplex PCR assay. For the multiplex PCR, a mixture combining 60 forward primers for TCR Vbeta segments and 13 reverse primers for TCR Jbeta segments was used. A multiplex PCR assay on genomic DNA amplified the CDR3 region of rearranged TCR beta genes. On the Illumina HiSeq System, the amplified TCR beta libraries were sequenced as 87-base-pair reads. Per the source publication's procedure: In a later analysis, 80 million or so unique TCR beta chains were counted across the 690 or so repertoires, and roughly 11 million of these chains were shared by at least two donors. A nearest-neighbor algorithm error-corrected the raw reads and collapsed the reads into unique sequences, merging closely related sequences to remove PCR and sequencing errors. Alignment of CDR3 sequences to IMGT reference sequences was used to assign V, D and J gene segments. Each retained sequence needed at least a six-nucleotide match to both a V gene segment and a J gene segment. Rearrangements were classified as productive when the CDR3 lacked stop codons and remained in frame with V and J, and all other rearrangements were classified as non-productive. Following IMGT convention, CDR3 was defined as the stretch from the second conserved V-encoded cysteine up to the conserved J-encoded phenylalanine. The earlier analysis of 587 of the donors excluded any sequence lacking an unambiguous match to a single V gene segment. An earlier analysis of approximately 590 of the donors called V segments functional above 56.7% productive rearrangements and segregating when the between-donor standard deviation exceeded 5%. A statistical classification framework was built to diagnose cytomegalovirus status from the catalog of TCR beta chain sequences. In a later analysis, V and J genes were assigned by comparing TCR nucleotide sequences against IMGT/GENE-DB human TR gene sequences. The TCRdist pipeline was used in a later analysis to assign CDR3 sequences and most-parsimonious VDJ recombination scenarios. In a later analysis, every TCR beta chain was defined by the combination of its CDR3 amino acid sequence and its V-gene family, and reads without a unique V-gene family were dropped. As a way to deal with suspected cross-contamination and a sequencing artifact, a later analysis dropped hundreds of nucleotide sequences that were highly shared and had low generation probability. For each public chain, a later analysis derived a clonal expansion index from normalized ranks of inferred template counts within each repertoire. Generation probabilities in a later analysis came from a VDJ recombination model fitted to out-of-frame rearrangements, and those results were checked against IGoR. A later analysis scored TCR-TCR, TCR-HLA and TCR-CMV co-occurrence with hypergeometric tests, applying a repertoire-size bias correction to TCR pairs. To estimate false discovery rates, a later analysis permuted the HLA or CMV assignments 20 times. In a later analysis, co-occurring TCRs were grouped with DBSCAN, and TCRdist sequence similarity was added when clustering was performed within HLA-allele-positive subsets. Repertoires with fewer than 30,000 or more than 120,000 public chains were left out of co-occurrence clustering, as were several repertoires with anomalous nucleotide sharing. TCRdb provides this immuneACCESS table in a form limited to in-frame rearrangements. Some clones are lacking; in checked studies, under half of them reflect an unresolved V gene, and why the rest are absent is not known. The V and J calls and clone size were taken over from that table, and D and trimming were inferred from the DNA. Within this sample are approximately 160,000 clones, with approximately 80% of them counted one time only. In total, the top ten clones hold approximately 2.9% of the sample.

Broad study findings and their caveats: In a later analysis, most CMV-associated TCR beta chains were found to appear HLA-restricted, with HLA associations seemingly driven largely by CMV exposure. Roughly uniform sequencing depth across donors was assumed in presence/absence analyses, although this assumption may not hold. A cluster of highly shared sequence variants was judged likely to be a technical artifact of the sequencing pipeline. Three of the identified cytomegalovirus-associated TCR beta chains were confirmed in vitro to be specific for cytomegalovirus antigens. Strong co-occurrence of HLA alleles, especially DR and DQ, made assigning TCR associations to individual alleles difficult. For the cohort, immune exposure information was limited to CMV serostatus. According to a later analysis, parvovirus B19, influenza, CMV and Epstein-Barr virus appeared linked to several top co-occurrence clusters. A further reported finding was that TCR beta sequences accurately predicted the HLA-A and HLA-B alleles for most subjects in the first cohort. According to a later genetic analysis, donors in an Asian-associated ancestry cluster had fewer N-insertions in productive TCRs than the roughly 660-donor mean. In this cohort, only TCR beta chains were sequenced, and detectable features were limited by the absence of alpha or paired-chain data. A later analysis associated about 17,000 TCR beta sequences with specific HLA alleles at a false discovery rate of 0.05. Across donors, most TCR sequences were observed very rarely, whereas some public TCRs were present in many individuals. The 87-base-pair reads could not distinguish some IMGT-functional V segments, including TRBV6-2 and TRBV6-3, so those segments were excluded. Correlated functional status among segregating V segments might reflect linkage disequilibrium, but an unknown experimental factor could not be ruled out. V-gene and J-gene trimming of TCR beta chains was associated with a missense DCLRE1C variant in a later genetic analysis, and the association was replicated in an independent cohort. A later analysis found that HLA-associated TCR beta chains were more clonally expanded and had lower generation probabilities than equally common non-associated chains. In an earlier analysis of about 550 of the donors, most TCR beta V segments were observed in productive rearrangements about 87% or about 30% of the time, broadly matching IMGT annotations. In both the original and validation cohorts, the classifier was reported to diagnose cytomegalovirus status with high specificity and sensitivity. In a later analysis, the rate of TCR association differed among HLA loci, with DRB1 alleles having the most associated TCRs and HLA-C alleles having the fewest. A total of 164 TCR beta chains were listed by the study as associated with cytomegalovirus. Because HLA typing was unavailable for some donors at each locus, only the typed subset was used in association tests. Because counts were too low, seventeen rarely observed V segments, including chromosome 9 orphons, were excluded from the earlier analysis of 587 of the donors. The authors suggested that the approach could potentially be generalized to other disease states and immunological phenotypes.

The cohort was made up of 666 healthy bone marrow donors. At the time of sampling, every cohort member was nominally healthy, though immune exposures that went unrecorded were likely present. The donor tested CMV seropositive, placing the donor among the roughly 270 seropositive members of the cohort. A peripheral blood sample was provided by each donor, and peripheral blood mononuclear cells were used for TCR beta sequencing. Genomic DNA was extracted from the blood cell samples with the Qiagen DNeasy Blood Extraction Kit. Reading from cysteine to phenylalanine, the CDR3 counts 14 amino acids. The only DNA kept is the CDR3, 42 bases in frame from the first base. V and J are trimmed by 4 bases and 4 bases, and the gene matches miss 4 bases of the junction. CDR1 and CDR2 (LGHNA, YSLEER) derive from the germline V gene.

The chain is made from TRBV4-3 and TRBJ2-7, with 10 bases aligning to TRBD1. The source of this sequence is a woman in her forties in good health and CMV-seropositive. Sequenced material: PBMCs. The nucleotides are TGCGCCAGCAGCCCCGGGACAGGGGTTTACGAGCAGTACTTC. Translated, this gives CASSPGTGVYEQYF.